The rows below give T cell receptor beta chains drawn from one sample of a study of blood T cell repertoires in COVID-19. The data were produced by immunoSEQ multiplex PCR, yet TCRdb's version contains in-frame clones alone and is incomplete. This table holds hundreds of thousands of clones, approximately 84% found once. Sequenced: peripheral blood. Receptor source: a woman aged 80 or older with acute or convalescent COVID-19. Each CDR3 is given with its conserved first and last residue. Each record gives: CDR3 DNA, CDR3 protein, V gene, J gene, D gene, clone size. The D gene is left open where the match is weak. Clone size is given for some rows only: seen once, a few or many times, or a class if the clone is expanded.

CDR3 DNA: TGTGCCAGCAGCGGGGGACAGGGGAAAGTAAGGGGCTACACCTTC; CDR3 protein: CASSGGQGKVRGYTF; V gene: TRBV9; J gene: TRBJ1-2; D gene: TRBD1; clone size: -
CDR3 DNA: TGTGCCAGCAGCCTCTCGAGCTCCTATAATTCACCCCTCCACTTT; CDR3 protein: CASSLSSSYNSPLHF; V gene: TRBV7-3; J gene: TRBJ1-6; D gene: -; clone size: once
CDR3 DNA: TGTGCCAGCAGCTCGAAAGCGGGAGTCTACAATGAGCAGTTCTTC; CDR3 protein: CASSSKAGVYNEQFF; V gene: TRBV5-4; J gene: TRBJ2-1; D gene: TRBD2; clone size: -
CDR3 DNA: TGTGCCAGCAGCCTCAGCGGAACTAGGGAGACCCAGTACTTC; CDR3 protein: CASSLSGTRETQYF; V gene: TRBV7-3; J gene: TRBJ2-5; D gene: -; clone size: -
CDR3 DNA: TGTGCCAGCAGCTTGGGTAGGAGGCGCAGCACAGATACGCAGTATTTT; CDR3 protein: CASSLGRRRSTDTQYF; V gene: TRBV5-8; J gene: TRBJ2-3; D gene: -; clone size: -
CDR3 DNA: TGTGCCAGCAGTGAGACCACGGGTCAGCCCCAGCATTTT; CDR3 protein: CASSETTGQPQHF; V gene: TRBV6-1; J gene: TRBJ1-5; D gene: -; clone size: -
CDR3 DNA: TGCGCCAGCAGTCAAACGGCGGACAGGGCAAATCAGCCCCAGCATTTT; CDR3 protein: CASSQTADRANQPQHF; V gene: TRBV23-1; J gene: TRBJ1-5; D gene: TRBD1; clone size: -
CDR3 DNA: TGCGCCAGCAGTGAGTATGCGGGAGGGCTCTACAATGAGCAGTTCTTC; CDR3 protein: CASSEYAGGLYNEQFF; V gene: TRBV10-2; J gene: TRBJ2-1; D gene: TRBD2; clone size: few
CDR3 DNA: TGCGCCAGCAGCTACGCAGGGGTGAGTCACACTGAAGCTTTCTTT; CDR3 protein: CASSYAGVSHTEAFF; V gene: TRBV5-1; J gene: TRBJ1-1; D gene: -; clone size: -
CDR3 DNA: TGTGCCAGCAGCTTAAGCGAAATGGGGGGTAACTATGGCTACACCTTC; CDR3 protein: CASSLSEMGGNYGYTF; V gene: TRBV7-9; J gene: TRBJ1-2; D gene: -; clone size: -
CDR3 DNA: TGTGCCAGCAGCCAAACAGGGTTCGGCAATCAGCCCCAGCATTTT; CDR3 protein: CASSQTGFGNQPQHF; V gene: TRBV3-1/TRBV3-2; J gene: TRBJ1-5; D gene: -; clone size: few
CDR3 DNA: TGTGCCAGCAGCTTAGTGGAGGGACCCATATGGGACGAGCAGTACTTC; CDR3 protein: CASSLVEGPIWDEQYF; V gene: TRBV7-9; J gene: TRBJ2-7; D gene: -; clone size: -
CDR3 DNA: TGTGCCAGCAGTCAGACGAATTTACGGAGTTCACCCCTCCACTTT; CDR3 protein: CASSQTNLRSSPLHF; V gene: TRBV6-2/TRBV6-3; J gene: TRBJ1-6; D gene: -; clone size: -
CDR3 DNA: TGTGCCACCAGTGTTAGCGGCCAAGAGACCCAGTACTTC; CDR3 protein: CATSVSGQETQYF; V gene: TRBV24-1; J gene: TRBJ2-5; D gene: -; clone size: -
CDR3 DNA: TGTGCCAGCAGCCGGACTAGCGGGAGCGAGCAGTACTTC; CDR3 protein: CASSRTSGSEQYF; V gene: TRBV7-2; J gene: TRBJ2-7; D gene: TRBD2; clone size: -
CDR3 DNA: TGCGCCAGCAGCTTGGGCGCAGGGAGGGAGACCCAGTACTTC; CDR3 protein: CASSLGAGRETQYF; V gene: TRBV5-1; J gene: TRBJ2-5; D gene: -; clone size: once
CDR3 DNA: TGTGCCAGCAGCCAAGGGCACGGGGGGACCACCAATGAGCAGTTCTTC; CDR3 protein: CASSQGHGGTTNEQFF; V gene: TRBV3-1/TRBV3-2; J gene: TRBJ2-1; D gene: TRBD2; clone size: -
CDR3 DNA: TGTGCCAGTAGTAGCAGGGAGGTCTTCAATCAGCCCCAGCATTTT; CDR3 protein: CASSSREVFNQPQHF; V gene: TRBV19; J gene: TRBJ1-5; D gene: -; clone size: -
CDR3 DNA: TGTGCCAGCATAGGACCGACTAGCGGGAGTGGAGGCACCGGGGAGCTGTTTTTT; CDR3 protein: CASIGPTSGSGGTGELFF; V gene: TRBV28; J gene: TRBJ2-2; D gene: TRBD2; clone size: -
CDR3 DNA: TGTGCCAGCAGCTTCGCAACTAGCGGGGGGGCCCATGAGCAGTTCTTC; CDR3 protein: CASSFATSGGAHEQFF; V gene: TRBV7-2; J gene: TRBJ2-1; D gene: TRBD2; clone size: -
CDR3 DNA: TGTGCCAGTAGTATGATAACTAGAGGCGGCTACGAGCAGTACTTC; CDR3 protein: CASSMITRGGYEQYF; V gene: TRBV19; J gene: TRBJ2-7; D gene: -; clone size: -
CDR3 DNA: TGTGCCAGCAGCCAGCGGGACAGGGCAAACTATGGCTACACCTTC; CDR3 protein: CASSQRDRANYGYTF; V gene: TRBV7-8; J gene: TRBJ1-2; D gene: TRBD1; clone size: once
CDR3 DNA: TGCGCCAGCAGCTTGGTAGCGGGAGTTGGCAATGAGCAGTTCTTC; CDR3 protein: CASSLVAGVGNEQFF; V gene: TRBV5-1; J gene: TRBJ2-1; D gene: TRBD2; clone size: -
CDR3 DNA: TGTGCCAGCAGTGATTTGACAGCGCGTCAGCCCCAGCATTTT; CDR3 protein: CASSDLTARQPQHF; V gene: TRBV2; J gene: TRBJ1-5; D gene: -; clone size: few
CDR3 DNA: TGTGCCAGCAGCGCGACCGGGACTAGCGGGGGGCTGGATACGCAGTATTTT; CDR3 protein: CASSATGTSGGLDTQYF; V gene: TRBV7-9; J gene: TRBJ2-3; D gene: TRBD2; clone size: -
CDR3 DNA: TGTGCCAGTAGTATGACTTCAGCGGGAGGGCCCACAGATACGCAGTATTTT; CDR3 protein: CASSMTSAGGPTDTQYF; V gene: TRBV19; J gene: TRBJ2-3; D gene: TRBD2; clone size: -
CDR3 DNA: TGCGCCAGCAGCTTGGTAGCGGGAGTGGGACAAGAGACCCAGTACTTC; CDR3 protein: CASSLVAGVGQETQYF; V gene: TRBV5-1; J gene: TRBJ2-5; D gene: TRBD2; clone size: -
CDR3 DNA: TGTGCCAGCAGCTTAACCGGGGTAGCGGGACCCAATGAGCAGTTCTTC; CDR3 protein: CASSLTGVAGPNEQFF; V gene: TRBV7-3; J gene: TRBJ2-1; D gene: TRBD2; clone size: -
CDR3 DNA: TGTGCCAGCAGCCCCAATCCTTCTATAACAGGGGGAACTGGAAACACCATATATTTT; CDR3 protein: CASSPNPSITGGTGNTIYF; V gene: TRBV3-1/TRBV3-2; J gene: TRBJ1-3; D gene: TRBD1; clone size: -
CDR3 DNA: TGTGCCAGCAGTGAAGGACAGGGGGCGCTTGGTCAGCCCCAGCATTTT; CDR3 protein: CASSEGQGALGQPQHF; V gene: TRBV6-1; J gene: TRBJ1-5; D gene: TRBD1; clone size: once
CDR3 DNA: TGTGCCAGCAGCTTAGGGGGACTAGCGGGAGGCTTTGGGGGAGAGACCCAGTACTTC; CDR3 protein: CASSLGGLAGGFGGETQYF; V gene: TRBV7-2; J gene: TRBJ2-5; D gene: TRBD2; clone size: -
CDR3 DNA: TGTGCCAGCACCATAGCGGCCTCGAACACTGAAGCTTTCTTT; CDR3 protein: CASTIAASNTEAFF; V gene: TRBV11-2; J gene: TRBJ1-1; D gene: -; clone size: -
CDR3 DNA: TGTGCCAGCAGCTTGGGGCCACAGGGAAGACAGCCCCAGCATTTT; CDR3 protein: CASSLGPQGRQPQHF; V gene: TRBV5-6; J gene: TRBJ1-5; D gene: -; clone size: -
CDR3 DNA: TGTGCCAGCAGTTACTCCAACTGGGGGGACCAGCCCCAGCATTTT; CDR3 protein: CASSYSNWGDQPQHF; V gene: TRBV6-5; J gene: TRBJ1-5; D gene: -; clone size: -
CDR3 DNA: TGTGCCAGCAGCTCACTCGGTGAAGGCAATCAGCCCCAGCATTTT; CDR3 protein: CASSSLGEGNQPQHF; V gene: TRBV5-6; J gene: TRBJ1-5; D gene: -; clone size: -
CDR3 DNA: TGTGCCATCAGCGTTGGGACAGGGACCGCCAAAAACATTCAGTACTTC; CDR3 protein: CAISVGTGTAKNIQYF; V gene: TRBV10-3; J gene: TRBJ2-4; D gene: TRBD1; clone size: -
CDR3 DNA: TGTGCCAGCAGTTTCCCAGAAAACATTCAGTACTTC; CDR3 protein: CASSFPENIQYF; V gene: TRBV28; J gene: TRBJ2-4; D gene: -; clone size: -
CDR3 DNA: TGTGCCAGCAACAAGGACAGGGGCGGTAGGAATGAGCAGTTCTTC; CDR3 protein: CASNKDRGGRNEQFF; V gene: TRBV2; J gene: TRBJ2-1; D gene: TRBD1; clone size: -
CDR3 DNA: TGTGCCAGCAGTCGAGGCCGGGAATGGGGCTACACCTTC; CDR3 protein: CASSRGREWGYTF; V gene: TRBV2; J gene: TRBJ1-2; D gene: -; clone size: -
CDR3 DNA: TGCGCCAGCAGCCTACAGGGATCCGGGGAGCTGTTTTTT; CDR3 protein: CASSLQGSGELFF; V gene: TRBV5-1; J gene: TRBJ2-2; D gene: -; clone size: once
CDR3 DNA: TGTGCCAGCAGCTCATGGGGGCAGGGGAATCAGCCCCAGCATTTT; CDR3 protein: CASSSWGQGNQPQHF; V gene: TRBV7-9; J gene: TRBJ1-5; D gene: -; clone size: few
CDR3 DNA: TGTGCCAGCAGATTCGACAGGGAGTACGAGCAGTACTTC; CDR3 protein: CASRFDREYEQYF; V gene: TRBV6-6; J gene: TRBJ2-7; D gene: TRBD1; clone size: once
CDR3 DNA: TGTGCCAGCAGTTCAAGGGGTAGTCGTGAGCAGTTCTTC; CDR3 protein: CASSSRGSREQFF; V gene: TRBV12-3/TRBV12-4; J gene: TRBJ2-1; D gene: -; clone size: -
CDR3 DNA: TGTGCCAGCTCACCATATCGCCAGGGGAATTCACCCCTCCACTTT; CDR3 protein: CASSPYRQGNSPLHF; V gene: TRBV18; J gene: TRBJ1-6; D gene: -; clone size: -
CDR3 DNA: TGTGCCAGCAGCGGGTTTCATAACAGCTATGGCTACACCTTC; CDR3 protein: CASSGFHNSYGYTF; V gene: TRBV3-1/TRBV3-2; J gene: TRBJ1-2; D gene: -; clone size: -
CDR3 DNA: TGCGCCAGCAGGGTGGGACAGGGTACCTACGAGCAGTACTTC; CDR3 protein: CASRVGQGTYEQYF; V gene: TRBV5-1; J gene: TRBJ2-7; D gene: TRBD1; clone size: -
CDR3 DNA: TGCGCCAGCAGCTTGTCGGGCAGGGGGCTGGGCACTGAAGCTTTCTTT; CDR3 protein: CASSLSGRGLGTEAFF; V gene: TRBV5-1; J gene: TRBJ1-1; D gene: TRBD1; clone size: -
CDR3 DNA: TGTGCCAGCAGCGGATACAGGGGAAAGGCCCAAGAGACCCAGTACTTC; CDR3 protein: CASSGYRGKAQETQYF; V gene: TRBV9; J gene: TRBJ2-5; D gene: TRBD1; clone size: once
CDR3 DNA: TGTGCCAGCAGCTTAAGACAGGGGATTTACGAGCAGTACTTC; CDR3 protein: CASSLRQGIYEQYF; V gene: TRBV7-2; J gene: TRBJ2-7; D gene: TRBD1; clone size: -
CDR3 DNA: TGTGCCAGCAGCCCGAGCGGACAGGCCACTGAAAAACTGTTTTTT; CDR3 protein: CASSPSGQATEKLFF; V gene: TRBV9; J gene: TRBJ1-4; D gene: TRBD1; clone size: once